These 5 T cell receptor beta chains were all obtained from the same sample, sequenced in a study of cytomegalovirus exposure and HLA in healthy donors. The PCR used 60 Vbeta and 13 Jbeta primers. Repertoires were generated with immunoSEQ multiplex PCR, while TCRdb's copy carries only in-frame clones and drops some. The repertoire holds about 170,000 clones, with roughly 77% as singletons. Material: PBMCs. These receptors came from a woman aged 18-30 years in good health and CMV-seronegative.

The chain carries TRBV5-1 and TRBJ1-1; D not certain. Germline V gene lookup returns CDR1 SGHRS and CDR2 YFSETQ. This CDR3 has 14 residues. The V end was cut by 0 bases, the J end by 1 base, with 7 bases between. CDR3 protein: CASSLAAGNTEAFF. The CDR3 bases are TGCGCCAGCAGCTTGGCCGCAGGGAACACTGAAGCTTTCTTT.

This clone occurred once. The chain uses TRBV5-4 and TRBJ1-6; D is perhaps TRBD1 (6 bases). V lost 3 bases and J lost 5, with 12 bases in between. The CDR3 has 15 amino acids. Germline V gene sequence: CDR1 SGHNT, CDR2 YYREEE (reference sequence). The CDR3 DNA is TGTGCCAGCAGCTCGGAAGGACAGAATAATTCACCCCTCCACTTT. As protein: CASSSEGQNNSPLHF.

This chain connects TRBV5-1 to TRBJ2-3; 7 bases fit TRBD2. The CDR3 extends over 16 amino acids. The germline V gene has CDR1 SGHRS and CDR2 YFSETQ. V gave up 3 bases and J gave up 3 bases; unmatched junction bases: 10. The CDR3 spells CASSSTTSRGTDTQYF. DNA of the CDR3: TGCGCCAGCAGCTCTACGACTAGCAGAGGTACAGATACGCAGTATTTT.

V gene TRBV9 combines with J gene TRBJ2-1; 11 bases fit TRBD2. Trimming cost V 3 bases and J 3 bases; bases outside gene matches: 8. Germline values: CDR1 SGDLS, CDR2 YYNGEE. This CDR3 is built from 17 residues. The CDR3 DNA follows: TGTGCCAGCAGCGCTCGCCCCGGGACTAGCGGCTACAATGAGCAGTTCTTC. This translates into CASSARPGTSGYNEQFF.

The chain combines TRBV5-1 with TRBJ2-1, with a possible D match to TRBD2 (5 bases). There are 15 residues in the CDR3. The germline CDR1 and CDR2 sequences are SGHRS and YFSETQ. V gave up 1 base and J gave up 2 bases, with 10 bases separating them. The CDR3 protein is CASSLRGGPYNEQFF. CDR3 sequence (DNA): TGCGCCAGCAGCTTGAGAGGAGGTCCCTACAATGAGCAGTTCTTC.